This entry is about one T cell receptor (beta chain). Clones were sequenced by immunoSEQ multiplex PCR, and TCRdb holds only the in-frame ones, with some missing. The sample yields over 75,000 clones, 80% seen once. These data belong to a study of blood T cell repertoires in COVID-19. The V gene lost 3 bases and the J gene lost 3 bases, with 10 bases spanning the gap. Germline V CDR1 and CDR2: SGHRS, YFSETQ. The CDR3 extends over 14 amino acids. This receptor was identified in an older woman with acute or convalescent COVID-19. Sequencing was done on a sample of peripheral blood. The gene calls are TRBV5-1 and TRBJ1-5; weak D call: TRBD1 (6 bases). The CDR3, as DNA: TGCGCCAGCAGCTCCGGACAGCCCAATCAGCCCCAGCATTTT. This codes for CASSSGQPNQPQHF.